The 19 T cell receptor beta chains below were found in one sample sequenced in a study of T cell repertoires in aging, cancer and after chemotherapy. TCR beta rearrangements were amplified from peripheral blood genomic DNA. Multiplex touch-down PCR with TRB-A/B primers amplified rearranged V-D-J TRB sequences. TCRdb passed the multiplex PCR reads through MiXCR, listing each CDR3 protein once. The sample gives about 4,900 distinct CDR3 sequences, under 50% of which show up once; around 28% is in the top ten. Specimen: blood. Receptors were obtained from a human donor in good health.

This clonotype is categorized as hyperexpanded. V usage is TRBV6-5 and J usage is TRBJ2-1; D possibly matches TRBD1 or TRBD2 (6 bases each). This CDR3 comprises 15 residues. Trimming pared 2 bases from V and 4 bases from J, leaving 12 bases between. Germline V gene data show CDR1 as MNHEY and CDR2 as SVGAGI. The CDR3 is CASSYAGGVYNEQFF. The CDR3 DNA reads as TGTGCCAGCAGTTACGCCGGGGGCGTATACAATGAGCAGTTCTTC.

This clonotype was seen only a few times. The J gene is TRBJ1-6, the V gene TRBV30; D gene unclear. Germline-derived CDR1 and CDR2 are GTSNPN and SVGIG (reference sequence). CDR3 length: 12 residues. Trimming took 3 bases from V and 10 from J, leaving 10 bases between them. The CDR3: CAWRRTNSPLHF. Here the CDR3 DNA reads TGTGCCTGGAGGAGGACCAACTCACCCCTCCACTTT.

The chain is built from TRBV11-1 and TRBJ2-7; no definite D call. Trimming took 1 base from V and 3 from J, leaving 13 bases between them. The V gene's germline CDR1 is SGHAT and CDR2 FQDESV (reference sequence). This CDR3 is 15 amino acids long. For the CDR3, the DNA is TGTGCCAGCAGCTTAGGAGGCGGAAGGGACTACGAGCAGTACTTC. It yields the protein CASSLGGGRDYEQYF.

Only a few counts were recorded for this clonotype. The chain recombines TRBV5-6 with TRBJ1-2; D gene unclear. The CDR3 spans 13 residues. Germline assignment: CDR1 SGHDT and CDR2 YYEEEE. Trimming took 1 base from V and 0 from J, leaving 4 bases between them. CDR3 amino acids: CASSLTANYGYTF. CDR3 in DNA: TGTGCCAGCAGCTTGACCGCTAACTATGGCTACACCTTC.

The chain employs TRBV6-5 and TRBJ1-6; TRBD1 might be the D (6 bases). CDR1 MNHEY and CDR2 SVGAGI come from the germline V gene. This CDR3 comprises 12 residues. Trimming stripped 8 bases from V and 9 bases from J, with 11 bases between. CDR3 coding DNA: TGTGCCAGCCGGGGGCCAGCTTCACCCCTCCACTTT. Protein sequence: CASRGPASPLHF.

The V call is TRBV12-3 or TRBV12-4, the J call TRBJ1-2; D perhaps matches TRBD1 (5 bases). The CDR3 extends over 14 amino acids. The V gene lost 5 bases and the J gene lost 2 bases, with 12 bases spanning the gap. The CDR3 here is CASSKTDTNYGYTF. DNA of the CDR3: TGTGCCAGCAGTAAGACAGATACAAACTATGGCTACACCTTC.

The chain carries TRBV7-6 and TRBJ2-1; 8 bases map to TRBD1. This CDR3 is built from 14 residues. CDR1 and CDR2 (germline): SGHVS, FNYEAQ. J gave up 7 bases and V 5 bases, and 7 bases lay outside the gene matches. The CDR3 bases are TGTGCCAGCAGCGGACAGGGACTTTCAAATGAGCAGTTCTTC. This encodes CASSGQGLSNEQFF.

The chain uses TRBV6-1 and TRBJ1-3; 8 nucleotides match TRBD1. CDR1 and CDR2 (germline): MNHNS, SASEGT. V dropped 6 bases and J dropped 4; count of bases not matched to a gene: 8. The CDR3 spans 15 residues. DNA of the CDR3: TGTGCCAGCAGCCGGACAGGGCCAGGCGGAAACACCATATATTTT. This sequence encodes CASSRTGPGGNTIYF.

The chain recombines TRBV30 with TRBJ2-5; the D gene is possibly TRBD2 (5 bases). Germline values: CDR1 GTSNPN, CDR2 SVGIG (reference sequence). Trimming left V 2 bases short and J 1 base short, with 11 bases between. The length of the CDR3 is 14 residues. DNA of the CDR3: TGTGCCTGGAGTAACTGGCGGGTCCAAGAGACCCAGTACTTC. This sequence encodes CAWSNWRVQETQYF.

The chain has TRBV5-4 and TRBJ2-1, with D unclear. CDR1 is SGHNT and CDR2 is YYREEE in the germline V gene (reference sequence). V lost 0 bases to trimming and J lost 7 bases, with 5 bases between them. CDR3 length: 12 residues. CDR3 DNA sequence: TGTGCCAGCAGCTTGGACGTAAATGAGCAGTTCTTC. As protein: CASSLDVNEQFF.

This clonotype turned up a few times. The J gene is TRBJ2-1, the V gene TRBV24-1; D is perhaps TRBD2 (5 bases). CDR3 length: 15 residues. CDR1 and CDR2 (germline): KGHDR, SFDVKD. V was clipped by 1 base and J by 1 base, with 7 bases between them. CDR3 sequence: CATSDLAESYNEQFF. For the CDR3, the DNA is TGTGCCACCAGTGATTTAGCGGAATCCTACAATGAGCAGTTCTTC.

This clonotype has only a few counts. This chain links TRBV30 with TRBJ2-3, with 7 positions matching TRBD2. J gave up 4 bases and V 1 base, and 2 bases lay outside the gene matches. The germline CDR1 and CDR2 sequences are GTSNPN and SVGIG (reference sequence). CDR3 size: 13 residues. The DNA of the CDR3 is TGTGCCTGGAGTGGGGGGGGTGCAGATACGCAGTATTTT. Translation gives CAWSGGGADTQYF.

The gene calls are TRBV19 and TRBJ1-2; 11 bases match TRBD1. The CDR3 is 14 amino acids. The V gene end was trimmed by 5 bases and the J gene end by 8 bases; junction bases not matched to a gene: 7. The V gene's germline CDR1 is LNHDA and CDR2 SQIVND (reference sequence). The CDR3 bases are TGTGCCAGTAGTCAGGACAGGGGGCGATCCGGCTACACCTTC. Residues: CASSQDRGRSGYTF.

This clonotype was detected a few times. The chain is built from TRBV30 and TRBJ2-7; TRBD1 aligns across 9 bases. J gave up 5 bases and V 5 bases, and 7 bases lay outside the gene matches. There are 13 residues in the CDR3. In germline, CDR1 is GTSNPN, CDR2 SVGIG (reference sequence). CDR3 nucleotides: TGTGCCTGGGAAGGACAGGGGAACCACGAGCAGTACTTC. This gives the protein CAWEGQGNHEQYF.

Relative to its sample, this clonotype is medium-sized. The chain combines TRBV7-9 with TRBJ2-1; TRBD2 matches 8 bases. Losses at the gene ends were 1 base for V and 8 bases for J; bases not matched to a gene: 10. This CDR3 is built from 16 residues. Germline lookup yields CDR1 SEHNR and CDR2 FQNEAQ (reference sequence). The CDR3 bases are TGTGCCAGCAGCTTAGACGTGACTAGCGCCGGCGATGAGCAGTTCTTC. Amino acid sequence: CASSLDVTSAGDEQFF. The variable domain in full, completed from reference TRBV7-9 and TRBJ2-1, reads DTGVSQNPRHKITKRGQNVTFRCDPISEHNRLYWYRQTLGQGPEFLTYFQNEAQLEKSRLLSDRFSAERPKGSFSTLEIQRTEQGDSAMYLCASSLDVTSAGDEQFFGPGTRLTVL.

The chain joins TRBV28 to TRBJ1-1, with TRBD1 matching over 7 bases. Trimming removed 6 bases from V and 5 bases from J; junction bases left unmatched: 12. The CDR3 loop spans 15 amino acids. Germline lookup yields CDR1 MDHEN and CDR2 SYDVKM. Here the CDR3 DNA reads TGTGCCAGCAGGGGGAGGACAGGCAGGGGGACTGAAGCTTTCTTT. Its protein is CASRGRTGRGTEAFF. Full variable domain (missing parts from reference TRBV28 and TRBJ1-1): DVKVTQSSRYLVKRTGEKVFLECVQDMDHENMFWYRQDPGLGLRLIYFSYDVKMKEKGDIPEGYSVSREKKERFSLILESASTNQTSMYLCASRGRTGRGTEAFFGQGTRLTVV.

The V call is TRBV18, the J call TRBJ2-5, with D tentatively TRBD1 or TRBD2 (6 bases each). The V gene lost 4 bases and the J gene lost 5 bases, with 17 bases spanning the gap. The germline gives CDR1 KGHSH, CDR2 LQKENI. The CDR3 consists of 15 residues. The CDR3 reads CASSRDRGLGETQYF. The CDR3 nucleotides are TGTGCCAGCTCACGCGACCGGGGGCTTGGGGAGACCCAGTACTTC.

The chain recombines TRBV6-6 with TRBJ2-1; 10 positions match TRBD2. J was trimmed by 4 bases and V by 2 bases; bases with no gene match: 5. Germline assignment: CDR1 MNHNY and CDR2 SVGAGI (reference sequence). This CDR3 is 16 amino acids long. For the CDR3, the DNA is TGTGCCAGCAGTTACCCCCCAGCGGGGGGGTACAATGAGCAGTTCTTC. Protein: CASSYPPAGGYNEQFF.

The V gene is TRBV19, the J gene TRBJ1-2, with 8 positions matching TRBD1. This CDR3 is built from 16 residues. Germline CDR1 and CDR2: LNHDA and SQIVND (reference sequence). The junction had 11 bases not matched to a gene; V was cut back by 5 bases and J by 3 bases. CDR3 DNA sequence: TGTGCCAGTAGTCCCGGTCGACAGGGGAAATACTATGGCTACACCTTC. It is translated as CASSPGRQGKYYGYTF.